There are a few counts of the clone carrying this T cell receptor (beta chain). The antigen is unknown. These data originate in a study of beta chain features in type 1 diabetes. Study-wide results and caveats: Compared to healthy donors, patients appeared to have naive, central memory and Treg TCRB repertoires that were more alike. Unsettled here was the matter of whether HLA type influences TCRB rearrangement.

The isolated RNA, all of it, was reverse transcribed, so expressed TCRB transcripts were what got sequenced. Samples of naive, central memory and regulatory T cells yielded a mean of about 3.8 million reads. Sequenced by immunoSEQ multiplex PCR; TCRdb stores in-frame clones only, minus some. Of 250,000 to 350,000 clones in the sample, less than 15% were seen once. The source is a man aged 30 to 45 in good health. The sequenced material came from central memory CD4+ T cells from blood.

The CDR3 DNA follows: TGTGCCAGCAGCTTAGAGGTCTCAGGGGCCCGTAGGCTTAGGAACATTCAGTACTTC. Its protein product is CASSLEVSGARRLRNIQYF. The chain recombines TRBV7-8 with TRBJ2-4; perhaps TRBD1 as D (6 bases). Deletions cut 1 base from V and 7 bases from J, with 26 bases between. Germline V gene lookup returns CDR1 SGHVS and CDR2 FQNEAQ. The CDR3 extends over 19 amino acids. The whole variable domain, filled in from reference TRBV7-8 and TRBJ2-4, reads GAGVSQSPRYKVAKRGQDVALRCDPISGHVSLFWYQQALGQGPEFLTYFQNEAQLDKSGLPSDRFFAERPEGSVSTLKIQRTQQEDSAVYLCASSLEVSGARRLRNIQYFGAGTRLSVL.